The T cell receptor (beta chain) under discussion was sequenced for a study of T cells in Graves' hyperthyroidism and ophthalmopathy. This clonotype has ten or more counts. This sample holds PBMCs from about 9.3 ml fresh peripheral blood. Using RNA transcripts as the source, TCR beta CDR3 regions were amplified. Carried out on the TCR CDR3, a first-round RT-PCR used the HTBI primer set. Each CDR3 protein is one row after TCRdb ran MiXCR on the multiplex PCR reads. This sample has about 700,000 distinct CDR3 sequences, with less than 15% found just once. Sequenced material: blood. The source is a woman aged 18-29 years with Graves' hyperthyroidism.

CDR3 loop: CASSLSVTSSPYEQYF. The CDR3 coding sequence is TGTGCCAGCAGTTTAAGTGTAACCTCTAGCCCCTACGAGCAGTACTTC. The chain is built from TRBV27 and TRBJ2-7; possible D gene TRBD2, 5 bases. V shed 2 bases and J shed 2 bases, with 16 bases lying between them. This CDR3 has 16 amino acids. Germline V lookup: CDR1 MNHEY, CDR2 SMNVEV (reference sequence).